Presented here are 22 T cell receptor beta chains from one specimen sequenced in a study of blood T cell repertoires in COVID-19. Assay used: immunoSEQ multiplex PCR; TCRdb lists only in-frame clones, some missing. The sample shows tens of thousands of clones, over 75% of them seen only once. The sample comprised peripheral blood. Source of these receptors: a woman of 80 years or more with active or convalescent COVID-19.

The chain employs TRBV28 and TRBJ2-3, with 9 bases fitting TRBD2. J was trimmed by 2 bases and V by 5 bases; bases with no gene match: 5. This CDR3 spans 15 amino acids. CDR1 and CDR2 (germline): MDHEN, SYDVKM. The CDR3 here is CASSMRGGPTDTQYF. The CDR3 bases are TGTGCCAGCAGTATGCGGGGGGGCCCCACAGATACGCAGTATTTT.

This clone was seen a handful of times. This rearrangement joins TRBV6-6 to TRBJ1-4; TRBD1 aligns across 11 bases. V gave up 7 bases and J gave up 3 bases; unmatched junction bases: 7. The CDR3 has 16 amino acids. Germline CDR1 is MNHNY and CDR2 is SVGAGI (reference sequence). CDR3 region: CASIWTGGMSNEKLFF. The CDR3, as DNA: TGTGCCAGCATATGGACAGGGGGCATGTCTAATGAAAAACTGTTTTTT.

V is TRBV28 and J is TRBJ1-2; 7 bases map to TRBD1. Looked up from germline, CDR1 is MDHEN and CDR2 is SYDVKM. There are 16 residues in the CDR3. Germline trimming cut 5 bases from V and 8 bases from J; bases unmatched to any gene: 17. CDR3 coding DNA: TGTGCCAGCAGTGTCTCGATGAGACAGGGTATGAGGGGCTACACCTTC. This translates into CASSVSMRQGMRGYTF.

CDR3 loop: CASSSGPKSGQPQHF. DNA of the CDR3: TGTGCCAGCAGTTCGGGCCCCAAGAGCGGTCAGCCCCAGCATTTT. The gene calls are TRBV28 and TRBJ1-5; D is ambiguous. The CDR3 has 15 residues. Germline V CDR1 and CDR2: MDHEN, SYDVKM. V lost 4 bases to trimming and J lost 6 bases, with 16 bases between them.

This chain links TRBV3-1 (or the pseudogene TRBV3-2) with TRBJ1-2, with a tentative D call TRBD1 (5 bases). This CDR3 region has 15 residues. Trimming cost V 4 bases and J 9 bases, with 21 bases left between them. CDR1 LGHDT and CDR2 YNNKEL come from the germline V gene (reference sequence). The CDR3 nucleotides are TGTGCCAGCAGCCCTCAGGGCAGCCCCGCGGCCCGCTACACCTTC. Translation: CASSPQGSPAARYTF.

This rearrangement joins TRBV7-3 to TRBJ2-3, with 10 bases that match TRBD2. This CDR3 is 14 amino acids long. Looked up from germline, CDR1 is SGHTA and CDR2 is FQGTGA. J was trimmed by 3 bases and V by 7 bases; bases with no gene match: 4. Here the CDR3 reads CASTSGRSTDTQYF. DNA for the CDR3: TGTGCCAGCACTAGCGGGAGAAGTACAGATACGCAGTATTTT.

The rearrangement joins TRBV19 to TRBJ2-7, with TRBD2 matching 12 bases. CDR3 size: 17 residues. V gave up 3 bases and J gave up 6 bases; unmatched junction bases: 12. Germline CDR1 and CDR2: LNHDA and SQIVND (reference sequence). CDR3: CASSMTSGRIKPLEQYF. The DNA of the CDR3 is TGTGCCAGTAGTATGACTAGCGGGAGAATAAAACCCCTCGAGCAGTACTTC.

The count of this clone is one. The CDR3 DNA reads as TGTGCCAGCAGCTCCCTCGGACAAGGGGATTCACCCCTCCACTTT. Translation: CASSSLGQGDSPLHF. The chain joins TRBV4-2 to TRBJ1-6, with D possibly being TRBD1 (5 bases). The CDR3 extends over 15 amino acids. Per the germline V gene, CDR1 is LGHNA and CDR2 is YNFKEQ. The V end lost 5 bases, the J end lost 8 bases, and 16 bases lay between the germline ends.

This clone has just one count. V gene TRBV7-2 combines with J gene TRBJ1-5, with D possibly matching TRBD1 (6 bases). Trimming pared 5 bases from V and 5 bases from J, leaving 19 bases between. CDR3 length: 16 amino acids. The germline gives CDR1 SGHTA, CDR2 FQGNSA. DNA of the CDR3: TGTGCCAGCAGCAAAGAAGGACAGCCCTTATATCAGCCCCAGCATTTT. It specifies CASSKEGQPLYQPQHF.

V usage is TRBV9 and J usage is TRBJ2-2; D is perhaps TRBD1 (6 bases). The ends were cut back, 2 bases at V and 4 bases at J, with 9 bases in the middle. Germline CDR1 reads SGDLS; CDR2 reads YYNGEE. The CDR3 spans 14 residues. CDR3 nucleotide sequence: TGTGCCAGCAGCGTGGGACACGGCACCGGGGAGCTGTTTTTT. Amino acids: CASSVGHGTGELFF.

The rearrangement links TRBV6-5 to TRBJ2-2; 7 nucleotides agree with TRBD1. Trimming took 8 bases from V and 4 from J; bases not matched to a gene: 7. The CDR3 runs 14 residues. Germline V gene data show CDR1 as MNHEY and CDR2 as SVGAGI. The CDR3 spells CASGLQGSTGELFF. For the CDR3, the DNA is TGTGCCAGCGGTTTACAGGGGAGCACCGGGGAGCTGTTTTTT.

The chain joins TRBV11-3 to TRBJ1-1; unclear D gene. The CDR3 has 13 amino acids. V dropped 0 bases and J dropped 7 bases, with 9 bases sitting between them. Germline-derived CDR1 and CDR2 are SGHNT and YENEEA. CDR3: CASSLDGVGEAFF. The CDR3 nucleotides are TGTGCCAGCAGCTTAGACGGGGTCGGTGAAGCTTTCTTT.

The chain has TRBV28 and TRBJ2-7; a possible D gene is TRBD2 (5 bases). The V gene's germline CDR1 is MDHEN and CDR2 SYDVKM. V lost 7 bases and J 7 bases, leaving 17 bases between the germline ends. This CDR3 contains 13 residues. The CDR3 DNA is TGTGCCAGCACCTCCGGGGTAAATCGGGAGCAGTACTTC. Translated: CASTSGVNREQYF.

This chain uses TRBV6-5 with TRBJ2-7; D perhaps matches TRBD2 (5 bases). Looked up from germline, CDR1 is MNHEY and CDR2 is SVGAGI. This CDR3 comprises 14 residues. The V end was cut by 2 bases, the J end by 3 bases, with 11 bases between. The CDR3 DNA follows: TGTGCCAGCAGTTACGTGGCAGACTACTACGAGCAGTACTTC. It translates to CASSYVADYYEQYF.

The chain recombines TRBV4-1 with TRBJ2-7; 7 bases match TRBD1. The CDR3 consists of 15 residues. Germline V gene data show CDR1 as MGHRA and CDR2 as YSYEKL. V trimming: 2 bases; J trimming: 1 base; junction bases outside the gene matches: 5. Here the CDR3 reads CASSQIPGQSYEQYF. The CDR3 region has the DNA TGCGCCAGCAGCCAAATTCCGGGACAGTCCTACGAGCAGTACTTC.

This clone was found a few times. CDR3 loop: CASSFTTGVQETQYF. DNA of the CDR3: TGTGCCAGCAGCTTCACGACAGGGGTACAAGAGACCCAGTACTTC. The V and J genes are TRBV5-5 and TRBJ2-5; 8 nucleotides match TRBD1. V lost 2 bases and J lost 2; bases outside the gene matches: 5. The germline gives CDR1 SGHKS, CDR2 YYEKEE (reference sequence). The CDR3 spans 15 residues. Looking up the rest from reference TRBV5-5 and TRBJ2-5 gives the full variable domain: DAGVTQSPTHLIKTRGQQVTLRCSPISGHKSVSWYQQVLGQGPQFIFQYYEKEERGRGNFPDRFSARQFPNYSSELNVNALLLGDSALYLCASSFTTGVQETQYFGPGTRLLVL.

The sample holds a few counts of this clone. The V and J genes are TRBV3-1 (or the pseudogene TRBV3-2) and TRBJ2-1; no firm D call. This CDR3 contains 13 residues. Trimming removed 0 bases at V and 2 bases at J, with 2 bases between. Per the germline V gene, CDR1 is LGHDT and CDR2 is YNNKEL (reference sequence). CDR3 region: CASSQDTYNEQFF. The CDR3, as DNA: TGTGCCAGCAGCCAAGATACCTACAATGAGCAGTTCTTC.

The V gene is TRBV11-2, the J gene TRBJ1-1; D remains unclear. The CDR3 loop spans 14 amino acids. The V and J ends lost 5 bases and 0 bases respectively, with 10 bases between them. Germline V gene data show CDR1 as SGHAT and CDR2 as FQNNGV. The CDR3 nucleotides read TGTGCCAGCAGCCCCGAGGCGGTGAACACTGAAGCTTTCTTT. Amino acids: CASSPEAVNTEAFF.

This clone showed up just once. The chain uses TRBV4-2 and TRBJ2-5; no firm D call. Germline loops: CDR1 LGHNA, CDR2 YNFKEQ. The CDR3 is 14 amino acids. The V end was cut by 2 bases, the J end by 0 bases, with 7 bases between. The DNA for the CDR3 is TGTGCCAGCAGCCAATCGGAGTACCAAGAGACCCAGTACTTC. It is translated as CASSQSEYQETQYF.

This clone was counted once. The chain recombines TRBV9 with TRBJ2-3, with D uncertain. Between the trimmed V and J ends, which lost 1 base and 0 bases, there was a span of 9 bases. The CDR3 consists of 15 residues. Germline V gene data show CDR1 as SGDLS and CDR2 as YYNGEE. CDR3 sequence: CASSVKPTSTDTQYF. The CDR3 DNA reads TGTGCCAGCAGCGTAAAGCCCACTAGCACAGATACGCAGTATTTT.

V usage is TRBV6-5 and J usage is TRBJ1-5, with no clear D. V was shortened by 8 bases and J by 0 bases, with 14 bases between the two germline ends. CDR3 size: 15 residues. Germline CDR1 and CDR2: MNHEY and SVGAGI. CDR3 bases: TGTGCCAGCTCCAGTGGAGGAGTTAGCAATCAGCCCCAGCATTTT. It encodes CASSSGGVSNQPQHF.

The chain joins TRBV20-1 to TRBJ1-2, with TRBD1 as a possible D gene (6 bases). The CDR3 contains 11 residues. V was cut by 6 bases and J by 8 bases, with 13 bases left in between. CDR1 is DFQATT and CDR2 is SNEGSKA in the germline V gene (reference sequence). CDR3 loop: CSARGGVGYTF. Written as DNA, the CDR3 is TGCAGTGCCCGAGGGGGTGTAGGCTACACCTTC.